These 28 T cell receptor beta chains came from one sample sequenced in a study of cytomegalovirus exposure and HLA in healthy donors. The method was immunoSEQ multiplex PCR; TCRdb's version includes in-frame clones alone and lacks a portion of them. The sample includes nearly 110,000 clones, 88% seen only once; the top ten take about 1.8%. The specimen sequenced was PBMCs. The receptors here all came from a woman aged 18-30 years in good health and CMV-seropositive.

The chain carries TRBV7-8 and TRBJ2-1; TRBD2 aligns across 10 bases. Germline values: CDR1 SGHVS, CDR2 FQNEAQ. Trimming took 5 bases from V and 1 from J; bases not matched to a gene: 2. CDR3 length: 15 residues. The CDR3 spells CASSTSGVSYNEQFF. The CDR3 nucleotides are TGTGCCAGCAGCACTAGCGGGGTATCCTACAATGAGCAGTTCTTC.

The rearrangement joins TRBV28 to TRBJ2-7; a weak D match, TRBD1 (6 bases). Germline V lookup: CDR1 MDHEN, CDR2 SYDVKM. Trimming cost V 8 bases and J 5 bases, with 19 bases left between them. The CDR3 covers 14 residues. The CDR3, as DNA: TGTGCCAGCGGTACATCAGGGGTGGTCGACGAGCAGTACTTC. Amino acids: CASGTSGVVDEQYF.

The rearrangement uses TRBV28 and TRBJ1-5; TRBD1 is a possible D gene (6 bases). Germline lookup yields CDR1 MDHEN and CDR2 SYDVKM. V gave up 3 bases and J gave up 5 bases, with 8 bases separating them. CDR3 size: 13 residues. CDR3 DNA: TGTGCCAGCAGTTTGCACAGGGATCAGCCCCAGCATTTT. As protein: CASSLHRDQPQHF.

The CDR3 region has the DNA TGTGCCAGCAATGGGGGACAGGTACAAGAGACCCAGTACTTC. As protein: CASNGGQVQETQYF. This chain joins TRBV2 and TRBJ2-5; TRBD1 matches at 8 bases. With V trimmed by 7 bases and J by 2 bases, 6 bases remained unmatched. The germline V gene has CDR1 SNHLY and CDR2 FYNNEI. The CDR3 covers 14 residues.

This chain connects TRBV18 to TRBJ1-5; the D is unclear. Germline loops: CDR1 KGHSH, CDR2 LQKENI. Trimming cost V 3 bases and J 3 bases, with 6 bases left between them. This CDR3 comprises 13 residues. The CDR3 reads CASSPAVNQPQHF. CDR3 nucleotides: TGTGCCAGCTCACCGGCAGTCAATCAGCCCCAGCATTTT. The full variable domain, with the rest looked up from reference TRBV18 and TRBJ1-5, is NAGVMQNPRHLVRRRGQEARLRCSPMKGHSHVYWYRQLPEEGLKFMVYLQKENIIDESGMPKERFSAEFPKEGPSILRIQQVVRGDSAAYFCASSPAVNQPQHFGDGTRLSIL.

This chain links TRBV7-2 with TRBJ2-5; 9 bases map to TRBD2. Trimming at V came to 2 bases and at J to 5 bases, leaving 9 bases not matched to a gene. There are 16 residues in the CDR3. The germline V gene has CDR1 SGHTA and CDR2 FQGNSA. This CDR3 is CASSLSRGGARETQYF. CDR3 bases: TGTGCCAGCAGCTTAAGTCGCGGGGGGGCCAGGGAGACCCAGTACTTC.

The genes are TRBV5-1 and TRBJ1-1; D ambiguous. The CDR3 runs 12 residues. Germline values: CDR1 SGHRS, CDR2 YFSETQ. Trimming removed 0 bases at V and 11 bases at J, with 11 bases between. CDR3: CASSLGSGGAFF. CDR3 bases: TGCGCCAGCAGCTTGGGGTCTGGAGGGGCTTTCTTT.

In its sample, this clone was seen once. CDR3 sequence reads: CASSRSGQKNTEAFF. CDR3 DNA sequence: TGTGCCAGCAGTCGCTCCGGACAGAAGAACACTGAAGCTTTCTTT. The chain recombines TRBV28 with TRBJ1-1; a possible D gene is TRBD1 (6 bases). With 5 bases removed from V and 1 base from J, the gap between germline ends came to 14 bases. The V gene's germline CDR1 is MDHEN and CDR2 SYDVKM. The CDR3 length is 15 residues.

This rearrangement joins TRBV2 to TRBJ1-2; tentative D call: TRBD1 (5 bases). The CDR3 runs to 14 residues. The germline CDR1 and CDR2 sequences are SNHLY and FYNNEI. The V and J ends lost 6 bases and 5 bases respectively, with 16 bases between them. CDR3 amino acids: CASRHLSGGYGYTF. The CDR3 DNA is TGTGCCAGCAGGCATCTCTCGGGGGGGTATGGCTACACCTTC.

The chain carries TRBV19 and TRBJ1-1, with 12 bases matching TRBD1. CDR1 and CDR2 (germline): LNHDA, SQIVND (reference sequence). Trimming took 5 bases from V and 6 from J; bases not matched to a gene: 10. The CDR3 is 16 residues long. CDR3 in amino acids: CASSSGTGGIYPEAFF. The CDR3 DNA follows: TGTGCCAGTAGTTCCGGGACAGGGGGCATTTACCCTGAAGCTTTCTTT.

The chain combines TRBV4-1 with TRBJ2-7; D perhaps matches TRBD1 (5 bases). Germline CDR1 MGHRA, CDR2 YSYEKL. V was cut by 1 base and J by 7 bases, with 17 bases left in between. CDR3 length: 15 amino acids. CDR3 sequence reads: CASSQGPGHMREQYF. The CDR3 DNA follows: TGCGCCAGCAGCCAAGGTCCAGGGCACATGAGGGAGCAGTACTTC.

The V and J genes are TRBV6-5 and TRBJ1-5; TRBD1 is a possible D gene (5 bases). Germline values: CDR1 MNHEY, CDR2 SVGAGI. V dropped 6 bases and J dropped 5 bases, with 11 bases sitting between them. This CDR3 is built from 13 residues. The CDR3 DNA sequence: TGTGCCAGCAGCCGCTGGGGGGATCAGCCCCAGCATTTT. Translation: CASSRWGDQPQHF.

This clone was seen just once. The chain couples TRBV11-3 to TRBJ2-5; D ambiguous. The germline V gene encodes CDR1 SGHNT and CDR2 YENEEA. V was pared by 5 bases and J by 2 bases, with 12 bases between. The CDR3 runs to 14 residues. The CDR3 nucleotides are TGTGCCAGCAGCCTCACAGCTAATCAAGAGACCCAGTACTTC. It is translated as CASSLTANQETQYF.

This chain connects TRBV28 to TRBJ2-1, with 10 bases lining up with TRBD2. The V gene's germline CDR1 is MDHEN and CDR2 SYDVKM. The CDR3 has 15 residues. V was pared by 3 bases and J by 7 bases, with 6 bases of the junction left unmatched. The CDR3 loop reads CASSFPSGGGNEQFF. The DNA for the CDR3 is TGTGCCAGCAGTTTCCCTAGCGGGGGAGGGAATGAGCAGTTCTTC.

The J gene is TRBJ2-3, the V gene TRBV4-1; TRBD1 agrees at 7 bases. The CDR3 extends over 19 amino acids. Germline V lookup: CDR1 MGHRA, CDR2 YSYEKL. J lost 6 bases, V lost 3 bases, and 21 bases had no gene match. The CDR3 DNA reads as TGCGCCAGCAGCCAGTACCCCGACTTTATCACAGGGGCAGCGGATACGCAGTATTTT. Amino acids: CASSQYPDFITGAADTQYF.

The gene calls are TRBV7-9 and TRBJ2-7; D ambiguous. Trimming shortened V by 0 bases and J by 2 bases, and 11 bases separated the two germline ends. Germline V gene sequence: CDR1 SEHNR, CDR2 FQNEAQ (reference sequence). The CDR3 sequence is 15 residues long. CDR3 protein: CASSLAGLKTYEQYF. The DNA for the CDR3 is TGTGCCAGCAGCTTAGCTGGTCTAAAAACCTACGAGCAGTACTTC.

This chain uses TRBV5-4 with TRBJ2-1; possibly TRBD1 for D (6 bases). The CDR3 is 14 residues long. V was pared by 0 bases and J by 5 bases, with 9 bases between. The germline gives CDR1 SGHNT, CDR2 YYREEE (reference sequence). CDR3 amino acids: CASSLGGHNNEQFF. The CDR3, as DNA: TGTGCCAGCAGCTTGGGGGGACATAACAATGAGCAGTTCTTC. The entire variable domain, with the rest obtained from reference TRBV5-4 and TRBJ2-1, is as follows: ETGVTQSPTHLIKTRGQQVTLRCSSQSGHNTVSWYQQALGQGPQFIFQYYREEENGRGNFPPRFSGLQFPNYSSELNVNALELDDSALYLCASSLGGHNNEQFFGPGTRLTVL.

In its sample, this clone was seen a few times. The junction departs from germline at one end; a sequencing error may be responsible. The chain recombines TRBV27 with TRBJ1-2, with 9 nucleotides matching TRBD1. This CDR3 comprises 15 residues. CDR1 MNHEY and CDR2 SMNVEV come from the germline V gene (reference sequence). CDR3 in amino acids: CASSLSDRGDYGYTF. CDR3 coding DNA: TGTGCCAGCAGTCTATCGGACAGGGGAGACTATGGCTACACCTTC.

This chain links TRBV18 with TRBJ2-3; perhaps TRBD2 as D (6 bases). CDR1 is KGHSH, CDR2 LQKENI, per germline. Trimming left V 3 bases short and J 0 bases short, with 10 bases between. The CDR3 is 15 amino acids. DNA of the CDR3: TGTGCCAGCTCACCCGACGGGGGTAGCACAGATACGCAGTATTTT. Amino acid sequence: CASSPDGGSTDTQYF.

The rearrangement uses TRBV6-5 and TRBJ1-4, with 10 bases identical to TRBD1. The CDR3 spans 15 residues. Germline V lookup: CDR1 MNHEY, CDR2 SVGAGI. The V and J ends lost 7 bases and 7 bases, in that order; junction bases with no gene match: 9. The CDR3 DNA follows: TGTGCCAGCACCGGGTCGACAGGGGGCCGTGAAAAACTGTTTTTT. As protein: CASTGSTGGREKLFF.

V usage is TRBV5-6 and J usage is TRBJ2-3; 14 nucleotides line up with TRBD2. The J segment lost 5 bases and the V segment lost 4 bases, leaving 3 bases of the junction unmatched. CDR1 is SGHDT and CDR2 is YYEEEE in the germline V gene. CDR3 size: 15 residues. CDR3 in amino acids: CASSPGLAGVDTQYF. In DNA form, the CDR3 reads TGTGCCAGCAGCCCGGGACTAGCGGGGGTAGATACGCAGTATTTT.

This chain links TRBV27 with TRBJ2-7; 7 nucleotides agree with TRBD1. The V gene's germline CDR1 is MNHEY and CDR2 SMNVEV (reference sequence). V was pared by 1 base and J by 1 base, with 7 bases of the junction left unmatched. The CDR3 loop spans 16 amino acids. CDR3 residues: CASSLYQTGQSYEQYF. As DNA, the CDR3 is TGTGCCAGCAGTTTATACCAGACAGGGCAATCCTACGAGCAGTACTTC.

V gene TRBV2 combines with J gene TRBJ2-7, with 9 bases aligning to TRBD1. CDR1 SNHLY and CDR2 FYNNEI come from the germline V gene. Trimming took 10 bases from V and 0 from J; bases not matched to a gene: 13. CDR3 length equals 16 residues. The CDR3 loop is CATEGKGTGSSYEQYV. For the CDR3, the DNA is TGTGCCACCGAGGGGAAGGGGACAGGGAGCTCCTACGAGCAGTACGTC.

The chain recombines TRBV7-6 with TRBJ1-6, with D unclear. V was shortened by 5 bases and J by 7 bases, with 15 bases between the two germline ends. Germline loops: CDR1 SGHVS, CDR2 FNYEAQ. The CDR3 is 15 residues long. The CDR3 nucleotides read TGTGCCAGCAGCCCCCGAAGCGGTCCCAATTCACCCCTCCACTTT. Translation: CASSPRSGPNSPLHF.

The chain employs TRBV6-5 and TRBJ2-5, with D possibly TRBD1 on 6 matching bases. CDR3 length: 13 residues. Germline V gives CDR1 MNHEY, CDR2 SVGAGI. The V end lost 2 bases, the J end lost 4 bases, and 8 bases lay between the germline ends. The CDR3 loop is CASSYGTPETQYF. In nucleotides, the CDR3 is TGTGCCAGCAGTTACGGGACACCAGAGACCCAGTACTTC.

The chain links TRBV27 to TRBJ1-6; possibly TRBD1 for D (6 bases). Germline CDR1 reads MNHEY; CDR2 reads SMNVEV (reference sequence). V dropped 0 bases and J dropped 0 bases, with 9 bases sitting between them. The CDR3 consists of 17 residues. CDR3 amino acids: CASSLSGQSSYNSPLHF. DNA for the CDR3: TGTGCCAGCAGTTTATCCGGACAGAGCTCCTATAATTCACCCCTCCACTTT.

The chain employs TRBV23-1 and TRBJ2-7, with 12 nucleotides matching TRBD1. TRBV23-1 falls under the ORF class, with uncertain function. With V trimmed by 3 bases and J by 3 bases, 15 bases remained unmatched. The CDR3 is 19 residues long. CDR3 protein: CASSQKTGTGGRERYEQYV. The CDR3 DNA follows: TGCGCCAGCAGTCAGAAGACCGGGACAGGGGGCAGGGAGCGCTACGAGCAGTACGTC.

The V and J genes are TRBV9 and TRBJ2-1, with 13 nucleotides matching TRBD2. The CDR3 is 16 amino acids. Per the germline V gene, CDR1 is SGDLS and CDR2 is YYNGEE. The trim removed 4 bases at V and 4 bases at J, leaving 5 bases unmatched. CDR3 nucleotides: TGTGCCAGCAGCATCCAGACTAGCGGGGGGTACAATGAGCAGTTCTTC. The encoded protein is CASSIQTSGGYNEQFF.